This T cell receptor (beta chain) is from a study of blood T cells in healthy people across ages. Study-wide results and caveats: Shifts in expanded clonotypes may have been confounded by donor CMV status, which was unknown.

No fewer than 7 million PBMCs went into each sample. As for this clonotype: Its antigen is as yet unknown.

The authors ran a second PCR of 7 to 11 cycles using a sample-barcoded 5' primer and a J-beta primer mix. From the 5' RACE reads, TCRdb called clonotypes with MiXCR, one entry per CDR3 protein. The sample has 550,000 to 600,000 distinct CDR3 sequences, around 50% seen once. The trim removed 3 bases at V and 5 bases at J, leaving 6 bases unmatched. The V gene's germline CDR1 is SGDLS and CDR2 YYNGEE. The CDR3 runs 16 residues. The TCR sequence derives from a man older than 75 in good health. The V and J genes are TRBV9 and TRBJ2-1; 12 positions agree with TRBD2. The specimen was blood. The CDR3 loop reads CASSATSGRPNNEQFF. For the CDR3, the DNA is TGTGCCAGCAGCGCCACTAGCGGGAGGCCCAACAATGAGCAGTTCTTC.